This T cell receptor beta chain came from a study of beta chain features in type 1 diabetes. Study-level results: TCRB CDR3s were moderately but significantly shorter in Type 1 diabetes patients in all four CD4+ subsets.

The length of the CDR3 is 15 residues. The germline V gene encodes CDR1 SGHTA and CDR2 FQGTGA. V was pared by 1 base and J by 1 base, with 9 bases between. Every isolated RNA sample was fully reverse transcribed, so sequencing captured expressed TCRB transcripts. Read counts averaged around 3.9 million for samples of naive, central memory and regulatory T cells. Sequenced by immunoSEQ multiplex PCR; TCRdb stores in-frame clones only, minus some. The data contain fewer than 900,000 clones, roughly 16% of them singletons. The sample holds a few counts of this clone. Its matching antigen is unknown. In all sorted populations, purity surpassed 98%.

This chain connects TRBV7-3 to TRBJ2-3, with D possibly being TRBD2 (5 bases). Sequenced input: naive CD4+ T cells from blood. The sequence was collected from a young woman in good health. CDR3 in DNA: TGTGCCAGCAGCTTAAGAGGGTTGGGCACAGATACGCAGTATTTT. This sequence encodes CASSLRGLGTDTQYF.